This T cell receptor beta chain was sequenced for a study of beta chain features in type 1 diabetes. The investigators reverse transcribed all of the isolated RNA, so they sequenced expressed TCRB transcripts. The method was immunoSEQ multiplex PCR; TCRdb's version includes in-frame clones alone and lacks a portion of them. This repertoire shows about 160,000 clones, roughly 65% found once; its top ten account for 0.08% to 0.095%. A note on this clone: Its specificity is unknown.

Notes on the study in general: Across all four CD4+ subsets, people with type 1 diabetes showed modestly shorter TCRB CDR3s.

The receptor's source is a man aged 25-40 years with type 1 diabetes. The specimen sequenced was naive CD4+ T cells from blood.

CDR3 loop: CASSEYPAGHEQYF. CDR3 DNA: TGTGCCAGCAGTGAATACCCAGCGGGCCACGAGCAGTACTTC. The rearrangement joins TRBV25-1 to TRBJ2-7, with a tentative D call TRBD2 (6 bases). V was trimmed by 0 bases and J by 5 bases, leaving 11 bases between them. Germline CDR1 reads MGHDK; CDR2 reads SYGVNS. The CDR3 runs 14 residues.